The 12 T cell receptor beta chains presented below share a single source sample, sequenced in a study of regulatory T cells in long-lasting Graves disease. Arm-PCR of CDR3 regions and iRepertoire HTBI primers were the basis on which TCR beta libraries were built. Using its own MiXCR run on the multiplex PCR reads, TCRdb lists one record per CDR3 protein. The sample contains roughly 420,000 distinct CDR3 sequences, less than 15% of which appear only once. Noted time point: newly diagnosed GD, antithyroid drugs for less than 3 months. RNA isolated from PBMCs was used to make the TCR library. This same sample was also taken into another study, of T cells in Graves' hyperthyroidism and ophthalmopathy.

Sequenced material: peripheral blood mononuclear cells (PBMCs), taken at new diagnosis, from a patient treated with antithyroid drugs. These receptor sequences come from a woman aged 50 to 60 with Graves disease.

This clonotype was seen ten or more times. This rearrangement joins TRBV4-1 to TRBJ2-7; 9 bases match TRBD1. V lost 3 bases to trimming and J lost 2 bases; unmatched junction nucleotides: 8. Germline CDR1 is MGHRA and CDR2 is YSYEKL. CDR3 length: 16 amino acids. DNA of the CDR3: TGCGCCAGCAGCCAGCCTTTCCGGGACAGGGCCTACGAGCAGTACTTC. Translation gives CASSQPFRDRAYEQYF.

This chain connects TRBV2 to TRBJ1-6; D is unresolved. The germline V gene has CDR1 SNHLY and CDR2 FYNNEI. The CDR3 spans 18 residues. V was pared by 6 bases and J by 0 bases, with 18 bases between. CDR3 region: CASSLNAGSSSYNSPLHF. The CDR3 nucleotides are TGTGCCAGCAGCTTAAACGCAGGTTCTAGCTCCTATAATTCACCCCTCCACTTT.

This clonotype has just one count. The chain links TRBV3-1 to TRBJ1-4, with a tentative D call TRBD1 (5 bases). CDR3 length: 16 amino acids. Germline V CDR1 and CDR2: LGHDT, YNNKEL (reference sequence). Trimming took 3 bases from V and 5 from J, leaving 16 bases between them. The chain's CDR3 is CASSHLPERGNEKLFF. The CDR3 region has the DNA TGTGCCAGCAGCCACCTACCCGAGAGGGGAAATGAAAAACTGTTTTTT.

This clonotype has just a few counts. The chain has TRBV10-3 and TRBJ2-3; possibly TRBD1 for D (6 bases). Germline V lookup: CDR1 ENHRY, CDR2 SYGVKD. The V end lost 1 base, the J end lost 3 bases, and 8 bases lay between the germline ends. This CDR3 contains 14 residues. CDR3 loop: CAISEFGQTDTQYF. The CDR3 region has the DNA TGTGCCATCAGTGAGTTTGGACAGACAGATACGCAGTATTTT.

This clonotype was observed a handful of times. The CDR3 region has the DNA TGCAGTGCTAGTCAGGACAGCGGGAGGGCCCTAAGCACAGATACGCAGTATTTT. It translates to CSASQDSGRALSTDTQYF. This chain uses TRBV20-1 with TRBJ2-3; 10 nucleotides match TRBD2. CDR1 is DFQATT and CDR2 is SNEGSKA in the germline V gene (reference sequence). CDR3 length: 18 amino acids. V dropped 3 bases and J dropped 0; count of bases not matched to a gene: 12.

In the case of this clonotype: One junction end does not reproduce the germline sequence, and a read error may be involved. V gene TRBV5-4 combines with J gene TRBJ2-7; 11 nucleotides agree with TRBD2. Per the germline V gene, CDR1 is SGHNT and CDR2 is YYREEE (reference sequence). This CDR3 is 17 amino acids long. The CDR3 DNA sequence: TGTGCCAGCAGCTTGATTACTAGCGGGAGTACCCCCTACGAGCAGAACTTC. This sequence encodes CASSLITSGSTPYEQNF.

This clonotype was seen more than once but under ten times. The chain has TRBV30 and TRBJ1-1; D is uncertain. The V end lost 1 base, the J end lost 5 bases, and 14 bases lay between the germline ends. Germline loops: CDR1 GTSNPN, CDR2 SVGIG (reference sequence). The CDR3 runs 14 residues. The CDR3 DNA follows: TGTGCCTGGAGTGGGCTTGGTGGGGTAACTGAAGCTTTCTTT. It specifies CAWSGLGGVTEAFF.

This clonotype showed up just a few times. The chain combines TRBV27 with TRBJ2-7, with TRBD2 identical over 8 bases. CDR3 length: 16 residues. Losses at the gene ends were 4 bases for V and 5 bases for J; bases not matched to a gene: 13. Per the germline V gene, CDR1 is MNHEY and CDR2 is SMNVEV (reference sequence). The CDR3 is CASSSSGRGDTHEQYF. The CDR3 nucleotides are TGTGCCAGCAGTTCTTCCGGGAGGGGGGATACCCACGAGCAGTACTTC.

About this clonotype: A single base separates this from a much larger clone, so it may be a read error. This chain connects TRBV2 to TRBJ2-7, with TRBD2 matching 10 bases. This CDR3 has 15 residues. Germline V gene data show CDR1 as SNHLY and CDR2 as FYNNEI. In DNA form, the CDR3 reads TGTGCCGGCAGTTTGGGCGGGACTAGCGTCCACGAGCAGTACTTC. This codes for CAGSLGGTSVHEQYF.

The chain has TRBV10-3 and TRBJ1-6, with TRBD1 identical over 8 bases. The V gene end was trimmed by 0 bases and the J gene end by 7 bases; junction bases not matched to a gene: 2. Germline V gene sequence: CDR1 ENHRY, CDR2 SYGVKD. This CDR3 region has 15 residues. As DNA, the CDR3 is TGTGCCATCAGTGAGTCTAACAGGGGGAATTCACCCCTCCACTTT. Protein: CAISESNRGNSPLHF.

For the CDR3, the DNA is TGTGCCAGCAGCTTAGTGACTAGCGGGCCTTACAATGAGCAGTTCTTC. This gives the protein CASSLVTSGPYNEQFF. The chain employs TRBV11-2 and TRBJ2-1, with 10 bases matching TRBD2. CDR3 size: 16 residues. CDR1 SGHAT and CDR2 FQNNGV come from the germline V gene. V was clipped by 1 base and J by 4 bases; unmatched bases: 4. Using reference TRBV11-2 and TRBJ2-1 for the parts outside the CDR3, the full variable domain is EAGVAQSPRYKIIEKRQSVAFWCNPISGHATLYWYQQILGQGPKLLIQFQNNGVVDDSQLPKDRFSAERLKGVDSTLKIQPAKLEDSAVYLCASSLVTSGPYNEQFFGPGTRLTVL.

This clonotype was observed many times. J is TRBJ2-2 and V is TRBV30; D not certain. Germline-derived CDR1 and CDR2 are GTSNPN and SVGIG (reference sequence). This CDR3 contains 14 residues. V was trimmed by 3 bases and J by 3 bases, leaving 11 bases between them. The CDR3 here is CAWRVGSHTGELFF. As DNA, the CDR3 is TGTGCCTGGAGGGTGGGCAGCCACACCGGGGAGCTGTTTTTT.